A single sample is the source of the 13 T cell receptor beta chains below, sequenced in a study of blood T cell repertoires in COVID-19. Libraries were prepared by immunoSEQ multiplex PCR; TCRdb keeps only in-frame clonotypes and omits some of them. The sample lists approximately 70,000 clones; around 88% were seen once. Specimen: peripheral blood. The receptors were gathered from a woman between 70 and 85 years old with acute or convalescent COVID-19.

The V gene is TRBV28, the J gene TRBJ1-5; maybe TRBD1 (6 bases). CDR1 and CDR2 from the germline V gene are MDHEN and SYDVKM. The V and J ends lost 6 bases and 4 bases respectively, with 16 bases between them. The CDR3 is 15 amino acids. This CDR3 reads CASRGRTAPNQPQHF. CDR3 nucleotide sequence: TGTGCCAGCAGGGGACGGACAGCGCCGAATCAGCCCCAGCATTTT.

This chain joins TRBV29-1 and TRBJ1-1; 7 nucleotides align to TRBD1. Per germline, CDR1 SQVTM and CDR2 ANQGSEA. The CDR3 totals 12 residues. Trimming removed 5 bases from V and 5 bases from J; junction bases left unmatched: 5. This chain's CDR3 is CSVSGRGTEAFF. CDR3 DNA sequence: TGCAGCGTTTCAGGCAGGGGGACTGAAGCTTTCTTT.

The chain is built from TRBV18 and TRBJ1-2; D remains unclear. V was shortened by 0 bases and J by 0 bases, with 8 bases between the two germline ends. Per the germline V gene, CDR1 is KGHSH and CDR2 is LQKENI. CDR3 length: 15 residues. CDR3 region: CASSPPAGTNYGYTF. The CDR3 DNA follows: TGTGCCAGCTCACCACCCGCCGGGACTAACTATGGCTACACCTTC.

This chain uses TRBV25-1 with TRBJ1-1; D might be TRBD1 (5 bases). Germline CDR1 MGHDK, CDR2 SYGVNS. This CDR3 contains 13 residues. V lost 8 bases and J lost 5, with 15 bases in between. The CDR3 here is CASFGWGETEAFF. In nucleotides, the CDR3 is TGTGCCAGCTTCGGATGGGGGGAAACTGAAGCTTTCTTT.

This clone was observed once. The CDR3 sequence: CASSLAGGPNQPQHF. CDR3 DNA: TGTGCCAGCAGCTTAGCCGGAGGACCTAATCAGCCCCAGCATTTT. The chain employs TRBV7-9 and TRBJ1-5; D ambiguous. The CDR3 runs 15 residues. In germline, CDR1 is SEHNR, CDR2 FQNEAQ (reference sequence). V was clipped by 0 bases and J by 4 bases, with 10 bases between them.

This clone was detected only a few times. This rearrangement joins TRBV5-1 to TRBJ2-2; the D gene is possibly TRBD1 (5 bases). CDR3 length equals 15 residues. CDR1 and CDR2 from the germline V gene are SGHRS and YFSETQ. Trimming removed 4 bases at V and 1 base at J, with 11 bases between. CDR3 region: CASSPTEVNTGELFF. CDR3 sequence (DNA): TGCGCCAGCAGCCCGACAGAGGTGAACACCGGGGAGCTGTTTTTT. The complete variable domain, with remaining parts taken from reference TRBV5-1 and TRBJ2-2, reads KAGVTQTPRYLIKTRGQQVTLSCSPISGHRSVSWYQQTPGQGLQFLFEYFSETQRNKGNFPGRFSGRQFSNSRSEMNVSTLELGDSALYLCASSPTEVNTGELFFGEGSRLTVL.

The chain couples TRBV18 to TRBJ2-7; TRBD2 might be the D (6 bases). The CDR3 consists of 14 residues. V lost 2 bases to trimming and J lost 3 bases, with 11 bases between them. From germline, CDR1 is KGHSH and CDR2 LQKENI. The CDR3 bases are TGTGCCAGCTCACCAGGGGGGATCGGCTACGAGCAGTACTTC. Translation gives CASSPGGIGYEQYF.

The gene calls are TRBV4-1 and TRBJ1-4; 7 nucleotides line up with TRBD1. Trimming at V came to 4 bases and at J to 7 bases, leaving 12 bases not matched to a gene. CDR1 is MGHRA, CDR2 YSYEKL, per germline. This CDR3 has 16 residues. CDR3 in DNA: TGCGCCAGCAGCCCTTGGGAACAGGGGAGTGGTGAAAAACTGTTTTTT. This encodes CASSPWEQGSGEKLFF.

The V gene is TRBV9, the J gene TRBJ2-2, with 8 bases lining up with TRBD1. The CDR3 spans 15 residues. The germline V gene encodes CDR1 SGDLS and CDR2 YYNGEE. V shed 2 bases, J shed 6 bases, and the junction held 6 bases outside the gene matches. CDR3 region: CASSVYDRGPGELFF. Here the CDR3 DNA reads TGTGCCAGCAGCGTCTATGACAGGGGTCCCGGGGAGCTGTTTTTT. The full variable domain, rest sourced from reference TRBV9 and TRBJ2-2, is DSGVTQTPKHLITATGQRVTLRCSPRSGDLSVYWYQQSLDQGLQFLIQYYNGEERAKGNILERFSAQQFPDLHSELNLSSLELGDSALYFCASSVYDRGPGELFFGEGSRLTVL.

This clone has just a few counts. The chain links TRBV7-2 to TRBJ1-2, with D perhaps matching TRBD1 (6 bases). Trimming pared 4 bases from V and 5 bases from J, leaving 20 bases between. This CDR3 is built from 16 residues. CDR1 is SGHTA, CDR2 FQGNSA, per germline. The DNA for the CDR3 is TGTGCCAGCAGCTCAACCCTGACAGGTTCCAATTATGGCTACACCTTC. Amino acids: CASSSTLTGSNYGYTF.

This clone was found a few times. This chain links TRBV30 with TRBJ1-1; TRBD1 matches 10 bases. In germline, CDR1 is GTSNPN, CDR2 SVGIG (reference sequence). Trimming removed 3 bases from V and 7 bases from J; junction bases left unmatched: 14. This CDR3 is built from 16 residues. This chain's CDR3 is CAWRKLGTGVAHEAFF. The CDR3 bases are TGTGCCTGGAGAAAGCTTGGGACAGGGGTGGCACATGAAGCTTTCTTT.

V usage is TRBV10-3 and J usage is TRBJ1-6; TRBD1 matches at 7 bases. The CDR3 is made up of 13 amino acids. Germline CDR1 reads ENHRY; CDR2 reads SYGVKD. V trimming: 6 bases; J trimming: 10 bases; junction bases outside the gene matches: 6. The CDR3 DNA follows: TGTGCCATCAGAAGACAGGGAAACTCACCCCTCCACTTT. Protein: CAIRRQGNSPLHF.

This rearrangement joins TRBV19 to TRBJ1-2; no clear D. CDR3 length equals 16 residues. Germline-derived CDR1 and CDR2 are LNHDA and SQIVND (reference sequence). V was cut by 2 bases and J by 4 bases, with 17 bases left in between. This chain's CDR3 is CASSIIDEGLAYGYTF. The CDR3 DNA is TGTGCCAGTAGTATAATAGATGAAGGACTAGCCTATGGCTACACCTTC.